What follows describes a single TCR beta chain. Its antigen is not identified. Generated by immunoSEQ multiplex PCR, the TCRdb table keeps only in-frame clones and is missing some. The repertoire includes 92,000 or so clones, roughly four fifths of them detected once, and about 5.6% sits in the top ten. The sample is drawn from a study of a mutant IDH1 vaccine in newly diagnosed glioma. Notes on the study in general: Pseudoprogression apparently lacked any relation to changes in top peripheral T cell clonotypes. Immune responses induced by vaccination arose in around 93% of the patients.

Time point defined: baseline, week 1 (first vaccination visit). Treatment denoted: pre-vaccination baseline after standard-of-care therapy. The donor cohort comprised cases of new WHO grade 3 or 4 IDH1-mutant, ATRX-lost astrocytoma. Germline-derived CDR1 and CDR2 are SGHTA and FQGNSA. CDR3 size: 18 residues. V lost 0 bases to trimming and J lost 0 bases, with 18 bases between them. Sequenced here: PBMCs, sampled from a glioma patient treated with radiotherapy, temozolomide or both. This TCR was recovered from a middle-aged man with glioma. Some clones in this sample may be carry-over from other donors' samples. V is TRBV7-2 and J is TRBJ2-7; perhaps TRBD2 as D (7 bases). The CDR3 loop is CASSLAQGSGDYSYEQYF. The CDR3 nucleotides read TGTGCCAGCAGCTTAGCGCAGGGGTCGGGGGACTACTCCTACGAGCAGTACTTC. Looking up the rest from reference TRBV7-2 and TRBJ2-7 gives the full variable domain: GAGVSQSPSNKVTEKGKDVELRCDPISGHTALYWYRQSLGQGLEFLIYFQGNSAPDKSGLPSDRFSAERTGGSVSTLTIQRTQQEDSAVYLCASSLAQGSGDYSYEQYFGPGTRLTVT.